A single T cell receptor (beta chain) is shown here with its context. Its antigen is undetermined. The data were obtained in a study of cytomegalovirus exposure and HLA in healthy donors. Findings and limits, study-wide: Specific recognition of CMV antigens was confirmed in vitro for three chains (all CMV-associated).

Measured with immunoSEQ multiplex PCR; TCRdb has only the in-frame clones, and not every one. The sample includes hundreds of thousands of clones, roughly 84% seen only once; the top ten take 12%. The germline V gene encodes CDR1 SSHAT and CDR2 FNYEAQ (reference sequence). Between the trimmed V and J ends, which lost 4 bases and 10 bases, there was a span of 14 bases. The length of the CDR3 is 13 residues. Separation from the roughly 690-subject first cohort characterized the roughly 120-subject validation cohort, to which the donors belonged. The gene calls are TRBV7-7 and TRBJ2-1, with D unclear. Input material: PBMCs. This TCR came from a man between 18 and 35 years old in good health and CMV-seropositive. The CDR3 DNA reads TGTGCCAGCAGCTCGGGCCCGCCAGGAGAGCAGTTCTTC. It codes for CASSSGPPGEQFF. The full variable domain, rest sourced from reference TRBV7-7 and TRBJ2-1, is GAGVSQSPRYKVTKRGQDVTLRCDPISSHATLYWYQQALGQGPEFLTYFNYEAQPDKSGLPSDRFSAERPEGSISTLTIQRTEQRDSAMYRCASSSGPPGEQFFGPGTRLTVL.